What follows describes a single TCR beta chain. Its specificity is not known. The data derive from a study of PD-L1 blockade in urothelial cancer. As for the study in general: Administration of atezolizumab to patients began in about 2014, at 1,200 mg intravenously every 3 weeks. Peripheral blood specimens exhibited a median yield of around 130,000 T cells. Study-wide results and caveats: A pretreatment blood TCR clonality that fell below the median predicted better progression-free and overall survival.

Documented time point: peripheral blood 6 weeks after treatment start. The V and J ends lost 2 bases and 2 bases respectively, with 13 bases between them. There are 15 residues in the CDR3. Germline V gives CDR1 MDHEN, CDR2 SYDVKM. Using immunoSEQ multiplex PCR, the repertoire was profiled, and TCRdb retains in-frame clones only, with some absent. The data show more than 90,000 clones, under 95% seen once. This specimen consisted of PBMCs, obtained around atezolizumab (anti-PD-L1) treatment. The genes are TRBV28 and TRBJ2-7; D unclear. This clonotype was obtained from a man in his sixties with urothelial cancer. In DNA, the CDR3 is TGTGCCAGCAGTTTAAGTCGCGGTCGCCCCTACGAGCAGTACTTC. Amino acid sequence: CASSLSRGRPYEQYF.